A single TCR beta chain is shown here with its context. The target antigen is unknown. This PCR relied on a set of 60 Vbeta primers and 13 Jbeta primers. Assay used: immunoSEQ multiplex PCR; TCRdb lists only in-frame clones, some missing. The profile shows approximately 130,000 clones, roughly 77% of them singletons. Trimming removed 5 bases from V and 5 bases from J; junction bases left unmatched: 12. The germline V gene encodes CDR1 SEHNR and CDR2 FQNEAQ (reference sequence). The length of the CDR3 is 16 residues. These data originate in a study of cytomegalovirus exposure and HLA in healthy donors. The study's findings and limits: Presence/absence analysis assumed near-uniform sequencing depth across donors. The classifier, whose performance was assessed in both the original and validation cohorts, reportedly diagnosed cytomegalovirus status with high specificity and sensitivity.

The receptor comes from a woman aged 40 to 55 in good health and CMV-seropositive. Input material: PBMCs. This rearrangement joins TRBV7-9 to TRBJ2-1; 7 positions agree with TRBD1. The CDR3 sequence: CASSPALGQGDNEQFF. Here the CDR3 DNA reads TGTGCCAGCAGCCCCGCCCTCGGGCAGGGGGACAATGAGCAGTTCTTC.